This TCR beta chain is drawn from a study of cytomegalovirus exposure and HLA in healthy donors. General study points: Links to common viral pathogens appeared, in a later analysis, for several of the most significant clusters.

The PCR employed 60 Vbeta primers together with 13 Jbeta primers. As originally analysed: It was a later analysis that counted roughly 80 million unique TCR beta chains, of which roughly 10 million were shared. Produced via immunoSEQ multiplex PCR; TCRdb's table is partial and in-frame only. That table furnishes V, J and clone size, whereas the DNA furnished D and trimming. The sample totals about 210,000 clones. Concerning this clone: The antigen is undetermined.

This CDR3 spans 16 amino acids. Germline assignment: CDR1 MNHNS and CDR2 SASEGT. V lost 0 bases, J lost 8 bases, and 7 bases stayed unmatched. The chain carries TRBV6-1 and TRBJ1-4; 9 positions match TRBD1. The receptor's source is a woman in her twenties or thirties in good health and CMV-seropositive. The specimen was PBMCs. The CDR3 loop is CASSEARDRAGEKLFF. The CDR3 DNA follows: TGTGCCAGCAGTGAAGCGCGGGACAGGGCAGGCGAAAAACTGTTTTTT.